This T cell receptor beta chain is drawn from a study of a mutant IDH1 vaccine in newly diagnosed glioma. On the study more broadly: Those enrolled had earlier been treated with radiotherapy, temozolomide, or both, mostly both. Visit V13 took place at week 47, and visit V12 happened at week 35. Whole-study results and caveats: A vaccine-induced immune response developed in 93.3% of the patients.

Worth noting for this clone: No antigen is known for it.

The time point is: week 35, safety follow-up. Mutant IDH1 20-mer peptide, at 300 ug, made up each vaccine dose, with topical imiquimod. Patients carried new grade 3 or 4 IDH1-mutant astrocytomas lacking nuclear ATRX. The length of the CDR3 is 18 residues. Germline values: CDR1 SEHNR, CDR2 FQNEAQ (reference sequence). Trimming left V 5 bases short and J 0 bases short, with 20 bases between. TCRdb's table, derived via immunoSEQ multiplex PCR, lists solely in-frame clones and lacks some. The table includes 50,000 to 75,000 clones, roughly 71% detected once. The chain combines TRBV7-9 with TRBJ2-1, with D tentatively TRBD2 (6 bases). Here the sequenced sample was PBMCs, taken from a glioma patient whose treatment included an IDH1 peptide vaccine. This TCR was recovered from a man aged 50 to 60 with glioma. CDR3 nucleotide sequence: TGTGCCAGCAGCCCCAAGGGAGGCGACCTACGCTCCTACAATGAGCAGTTCTTC. As protein: CASSPKGGDLRSYNEQFF.